One and the same sample provided the 30 T cell receptor beta chains below, sequenced in a study of T cell responses to AZD1222 COVID-19 vaccine. Here immunoSEQ multiplex PCR was the method, and the copy in TCRdb shows in-frame clones only, minus some. The repertoire holds 84,000 or so clones, with approximately 88% as singletons. The sequencing used peripheral blood, collected on day 0 of AZD1222 vaccination. Every receptor here comes from an adult in good health.

This chain uses TRBV7-6 with TRBJ1-5; 7 nucleotides line up with TRBD1. Germline V gene lookup returns CDR1 SGHVS and CDR2 FNYEAQ. The CDR3 covers 14 residues. The trim removed 6 bases at V and 8 bases at J, leaving 10 bases unmatched. In DNA form, the CDR3 reads TGTGCCAGCAGTCGGGGACAGCTTAGGGAGCCCCAGCATTTT. It translates to CASSRGQLREPQHF.

A single count supports this clone. V usage is TRBV5-1 and J usage is TRBJ1-1; D uncertain. This CDR3 is 15 amino acids long. The germline V gene encodes CDR1 SGHRS and CDR2 YFSETQ. V lost 0 bases and J lost 1, with 10 bases in between. In DNA form, the CDR3 reads TGCGCCAGCAGCTTGGATGGAGGGAAGAACACTGAAGCTTTCTTT. Amino acids: CASSLDGGKNTEAFF. The full variable domain, completed using reference TRBV5-1 and TRBJ1-1, is KAGVTQTPRYLIKTRGQQVTLSCSPISGHRSVSWYQQTPGQGLQFLFEYFSETQRNKGNFPGRFSGRQFSNSRSEMNVSTLELGDSALYLCASSLDGGKNTEAFFGQGTRLTVV.

The V and J genes are TRBV10-1 and TRBJ2-4; D might be TRBD2 (5 bases). The V gene lost 8 bases and the J gene lost 0 bases, with 17 bases spanning the gap. Germline V CDR1 and CDR2: WNHNN, SYGVQD (reference sequence). The CDR3 runs 16 residues. In DNA, the CDR3 is TGCGCCAGCCTCCTAGCAGGCGTACTAGCCAAAAACATTCAGTACTTC. Encoded protein: CASLLAGVLAKNIQYF.

The gene calls are TRBV7-9 and TRBJ1-6; 7 bases align to TRBD1. This CDR3 contains 13 residues. Per the germline V gene, CDR1 is SEHNR and CDR2 is FQNEAQ (reference sequence). Losses at the gene ends were 4 bases for V and 11 bases for J; bases not matched to a gene: 5. The DNA for the CDR3 is TGTGCCAGCAGCTCTACAGGGGACGCACCCCTCCACTTT. It codes for CASSSTGDAPLHF.

The chain couples TRBV4-2 to TRBJ2-1, with TRBD2 matching over 8 bases. This CDR3 has 17 residues. The germline V gene has CDR1 LGHNA and CDR2 YNFKEQ. The trim removed 3 bases at V and 7 bases at J, leaving 14 bases unmatched. CDR3 in amino acids: CASSHLSSGRIENEQFF. The CDR3 region has the DNA TGTGCCAGCAGCCACCTCAGCAGCGGGAGAATAGAAAATGAGCAGTTCTTC.

This chain joins TRBV6-5 and TRBJ2-1, with D hard to call. This CDR3 is built from 15 residues. Trimming took off 7 bases at V and 0 bases at J, with 13 bases between the two ends. Germline CDR1 is MNHEY and CDR2 is SVGAGI. CDR3 in DNA: TGTGCCAGCACCCGCGCTTTAAGCTCCTACAATGAGCAGTTCTTC. This encodes CASTRALSSYNEQFF.

The rearrangement joins TRBV7-9 to TRBJ2-7; 7 bases match TRBD1. V shed 3 bases and J 5 bases; nucleotides not matched to a gene: 10. CDR1 and CDR2 from the germline V gene are SEHNR and FQNEAQ (reference sequence). CDR3 length: 15 residues. The CDR3 loop is CASSFVTGLNNEQYF. The CDR3 DNA reads as TGTGCCAGCAGCTTTGTGACAGGGCTTAACAACGAGCAGTACTTC.

As DNA, the CDR3 is TGTGCCAGCAGTTTATCAGGGTATGGTGGCTACACCTTC. It translates to CASSLSGYGGYTF. The chain employs TRBV27 and TRBJ1-2; no definite D call. The germline V gene encodes CDR1 MNHEY and CDR2 SMNVEV (reference sequence). This CDR3 is built from 13 residues. Deletions cut 0 bases from V and 7 bases from J, with 9 bases between.

This chain uses TRBV2 with TRBJ1-5, with D perhaps matching TRBD1 (5 bases). Trimming removed 5 bases at V and 3 bases at J, with 11 bases between. Germline V gene lookup returns CDR1 SNHLY and CDR2 FYNNEI. The CDR3 has 14 amino acids. CDR3 loop: CASSNRQHNQPQHF. DNA for the CDR3: TGTGCCAGCAGTAACCGACAGCACAATCAGCCCCAGCATTTT.

This chain uses TRBV7-9 with TRBJ2-1; no reliable D call. Between the trimmed V and J ends, which lost 2 bases and 8 bases, there was a span of 7 bases. Germline CDR1 SEHNR, CDR2 FQNEAQ (reference sequence). This CDR3 is 12 amino acids long. Here the CDR3 reads CASSLRRHEQFF. For the CDR3, the DNA is TGTGCCAGCAGCTTAAGACGGCATGAGCAGTTCTTC.

The CDR3 here is CASSRQGGKQETQYF. The DNA of the CDR3 is TGTGCCAGCAGCCGACAGGGTGGGAAACAAGAGACCCAGTACTTC. The rearrangement joins TRBV3-1 (or the pseudogene TRBV3-2) to TRBJ2-5, with 7 bases that match TRBD1. V dropped 4 bases and J dropped 2; count of bases not matched to a gene: 7. The CDR3 contains 15 residues. Germline V gene lookup returns CDR1 LGHDT and CDR2 YNNKEL (reference sequence).

The chain couples TRBV6-1 to TRBJ2-5; D is uncertain. The ends were cut back, 3 bases at V and 4 bases at J, with 6 bases in the middle. The CDR3 is made up of 12 amino acids. The germline gives CDR1 MNHNS, CDR2 SASEGT. CDR3 DNA: TGTGCCAGCAGTGAGACCCTAGAGACCCAGTACTTC. This sequence encodes CASSETLETQYF.

The chain uses TRBV5-1 and TRBJ1-3; D call uncertain. The V gene lost 1 base and the J gene lost 3 bases, with 11 bases spanning the gap. This CDR3 region has 15 residues. Germline V CDR1 and CDR2: SGHRS, YFSETQ. DNA of the CDR3: TGCGCCAGCAGCTTGCCGCAGACGCGTGGAAACACCATATATTTT. It specifies CASSLPQTRGNTIYF.

This sequence joins TRBV6-5 and TRBJ1-6; 8 bases agree with TRBD1. The CDR3 runs 14 residues. V gave up 6 bases and J gave up 9 bases; unmatched junction bases: 7. CDR1 and CDR2 (germline): MNHEY, SVGAGI. CDR3 protein: CASRETGVRSPLHF. CDR3 DNA: TGTGCCAGCAGGGAGACAGGGGTGCGTTCACCCCTCCACTTT.

The chain carries TRBV7-9 and TRBJ1-5; TRBD1 is a possible D gene (6 bases). Trimming pared 3 bases from V and 4 bases from J, leaving 10 bases between. The CDR3 is 14 amino acids. CDR1 SEHNR and CDR2 FQNEAQ come from the germline V gene (reference sequence). The CDR3 loop reads CASSFSQGNQPQHF. The CDR3 nucleotides read TGTGCCAGCAGCTTCTCACAGGGAAATCAGCCCCAGCATTTT.

The V and J genes are TRBV3-1 (or the pseudogene TRBV3-2) and TRBJ2-2, with 10 bases identical to TRBD2. The V gene end was trimmed by 1 base and the J gene end by 1 base; junction bases not matched to a gene: 0. The CDR3 runs to 16 residues. The germline gives CDR1 LGHDT, CDR2 YNNKEL (reference sequence). The CDR3 is CASSQGLAGNTGELFF. In nucleotides, the CDR3 is TGTGCCAGCAGCCAAGGACTAGCGGGGAACACCGGGGAGCTGTTTTTT.

This clone occurred once. The chain recombines TRBV28 with TRBJ2-4, with D possibly called TRBD1 or TRBD2 (6 bases each). This CDR3 contains 15 residues. The V gene lost 4 bases and the J gene lost 5 bases, with 15 bases spanning the gap. The germline gives CDR1 MDHEN, CDR2 SYDVKM. The CDR3 DNA follows: TGTGCCAGCAGTTCCCCGGCCGGGGGCCAAAACATTCAGTACTTC. Amino acids: CASSSPAGGQNIQYF. Full variable domain (rest looked up from reference TRBV28 and TRBJ2-4): DVKVTQSSRYLVKRTGEKVFLECVQDMDHENMFWYRQDPGLGLRLIYFSYDVKMKEKGDIPEGYSVSREKKERFSLILESASTNQTSMYLCASSSPAGGQNIQYFGAGTRLSVL.

In DNA, the CDR3 is TGTGCCAGCAGCTCAGATAGCCGATTCTCCTACAATGAGCAGTTCTTC. Protein product: CASSSDSRFSYNEQFF. This rearrangement joins TRBV11-3 to TRBJ2-1; D is unclear. Looked up from germline, CDR1 is SGHNT and CDR2 is YENEEA. The CDR3 extends over 16 amino acids. V dropped 4 bases and J dropped 0 bases, with 13 bases sitting between them.

This chain joins TRBV6-5 and TRBJ1-2, with 10 bases matching TRBD1. Germline CDR1 and CDR2: MNHEY and SVGAGI. This CDR3 is built from 13 residues. V dropped 6 bases and J dropped 6; count of bases not matched to a gene: 4. CDR3 region: CASRTGGGNGYTF. CDR3 sequence (DNA): TGTGCCAGCAGGACAGGGGGCGGTAATGGCTACACCTTC.

The genes are TRBV28 and TRBJ1-2, with D unresolved. V was clipped by 5 bases and J by 1 base, with 8 bases between them. The germline V gene encodes CDR1 MDHEN and CDR2 SYDVKM. The CDR3 is 13 amino acids. CDR3 in DNA: TGTGCCAGCAGTATTCAGAGTAACTATGGCTACACCTTC. This encodes CASSIQSNYGYTF.

J is TRBJ2-7 and V is TRBV28; TRBD2 agrees at 11 bases. V shed 8 bases and J 5 bases; nucleotides not matched to a gene: 8. The V gene's germline CDR1 is MDHEN and CDR2 SYDVKM. CDR3 length: 14 amino acids. The CDR3 DNA follows: TGTGCCAGCGTCACTAGCGGGAGAGTCAACGAGCAGTACTTC. Translation: CASVTSGRVNEQYF. The full variable domain, in which reference TRBV28 and TRBJ2-7 provide the parts outside the CDR3, is DVKVTQSSRYLVKRTGEKVFLECVQDMDHENMFWYRQDPGLGLRLIYFSYDVKMKEKGDIPEGYSVSREKKERFSLILESASTNQTSMYLCASVTSGRVNEQYFGPGTRLTVT.

V gene TRBV3-1 (or the pseudogene TRBV3-2) combines with J gene TRBJ1-1; D is possibly TRBD1 (6 bases). The CDR3 length is 14 residues. Germline V gene data show CDR1 as LGHDT and CDR2 as YNNKEL (reference sequence). V was trimmed by 2 bases and J by 5 bases, leaving 12 bases between them. The CDR3 is CASSQRGKGTEAFF. CDR3 DNA sequence: TGTGCCAGCAGCCAAAGGGGGAAGGGGACTGAAGCTTTCTTT.

This clone was seen at least ten times. The chain recombines TRBV5-4 with TRBJ1-2; D perhaps matches TRBD1 (5 bases). Germline assignment: CDR1 SGHNT and CDR2 YYREEE (reference sequence). Trimming cost V 1 base and J 4 bases, with 17 bases left between them. This CDR3 spans 16 amino acids. In DNA form, the CDR3 reads TGTGCCAGCAGCTTGCGGTCAGGGAGCCCCCTCTATGGCTACACCTTC. Its protein is CASSLRSGSPLYGYTF.

The chain has TRBV5-6 and TRBJ1-1; D remains unclear. The germline V and J ends were trimmed by 4 bases and 0 bases, with 10 bases remaining between them. CDR1 is SGHDT and CDR2 is YYEEEE in the germline V gene. This CDR3 comprises 14 residues. CDR3 sequence reads: CASSPHSMNTEAFF. In DNA, the CDR3 is TGTGCCAGCAGCCCACACAGCATGAACACTGAAGCTTTCTTT.

CDR3 DNA sequence: TGCGCCAGCGGTATACGGGACAGAACCGGGGAGCTGTTTTTT. Protein sequence: CASGIRDRTGELFF. The genes are TRBV5-1 and TRBJ2-2, with 7 nucleotides matching TRBD1. Germline V gene sequence: CDR1 SGHRS, CDR2 YFSETQ. The V gene end was trimmed by 7 bases and the J gene end by 5 bases; junction bases not matched to a gene: 8. This CDR3 is 14 amino acids long.

This chain links TRBV5-1 with TRBJ1-6; D may be TRBD1 (5 bases). Trimming pared 4 bases from V and 8 bases from J, leaving 13 bases between. CDR1 is SGHRS, CDR2 YFSETQ, per germline. The CDR3 runs to 14 residues. This chain's CDR3 is CASSERGWDSPLHF. For the CDR3, the DNA is TGCGCCAGCAGCGAGAGGGGTTGGGATTCACCCCTCCACTTT.

This chain connects TRBV27 to TRBJ1-2, with D maybe TRBD1 (6 bases). Trimming removed 5 bases at V and 4 bases at J, with 11 bases between. CDR1 is MNHEY, CDR2 SMNVEV, per germline (reference sequence). This CDR3 is built from 13 residues. CDR3 protein: CASSPSDSYGYTF. CDR3 coding DNA: TGTGCCAGCAGTCCATCGGACAGCTATGGCTACACCTTC.

The rearrangement joins TRBV10-3 to TRBJ2-3, with TRBD2 identical over 7 bases. CDR3 size: 14 residues. The trim removed 11 bases at V and 0 bases at J, leaving 8 bases unmatched. CDR1 is ENHRY, CDR2 SYGVKD, per germline. CDR3: CAGSLASSTDTQYF. In DNA form, the CDR3 reads TGTGCCGGCTCACTAGCGTCGAGCACAGATACGCAGTATTTT.

The chain recombines TRBV28 with TRBJ2-7, with TRBD1 identical over 9 bases. V shed 5 bases and J 4 bases; nucleotides not matched to a gene: 6. The CDR3 is 14 amino acids. Germline values: CDR1 MDHEN, CDR2 SYDVKM. The CDR3 nucleotides read TGTGCCAGCAGTCGGGACAGGGATCTATACGAGCAGTACTTC. Amino acids: CASSRDRDLYEQYF.

The rearrangement joins TRBV2 to TRBJ2-5; no clear D. CDR3 length equals 14 residues. V shed 7 bases and J shed 5 bases, with 17 bases lying between them. Germline V lookup: CDR1 SNHLY, CDR2 FYNNEI. The CDR3 coding sequence is TGTGCCAGCATGAGGCTCTTCGCGTGGGAGACCCAGTACTTC. Protein sequence: CASMRLFAWETQYF.